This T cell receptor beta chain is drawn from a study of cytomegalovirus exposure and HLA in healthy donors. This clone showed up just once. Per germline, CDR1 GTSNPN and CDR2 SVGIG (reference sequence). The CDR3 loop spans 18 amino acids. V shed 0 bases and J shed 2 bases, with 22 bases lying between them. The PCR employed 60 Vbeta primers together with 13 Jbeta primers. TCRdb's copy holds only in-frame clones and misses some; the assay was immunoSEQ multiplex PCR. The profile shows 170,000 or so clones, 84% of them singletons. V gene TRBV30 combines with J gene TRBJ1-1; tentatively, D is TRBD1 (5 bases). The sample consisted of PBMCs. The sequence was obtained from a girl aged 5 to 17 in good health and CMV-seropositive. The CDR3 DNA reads TGTGCCTGGAGTGTATCCAAAGGCAGATGGGGGGTTAACACTGAAGCTTTCTTT. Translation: CAWSVSKGRWGVNTEAFF.